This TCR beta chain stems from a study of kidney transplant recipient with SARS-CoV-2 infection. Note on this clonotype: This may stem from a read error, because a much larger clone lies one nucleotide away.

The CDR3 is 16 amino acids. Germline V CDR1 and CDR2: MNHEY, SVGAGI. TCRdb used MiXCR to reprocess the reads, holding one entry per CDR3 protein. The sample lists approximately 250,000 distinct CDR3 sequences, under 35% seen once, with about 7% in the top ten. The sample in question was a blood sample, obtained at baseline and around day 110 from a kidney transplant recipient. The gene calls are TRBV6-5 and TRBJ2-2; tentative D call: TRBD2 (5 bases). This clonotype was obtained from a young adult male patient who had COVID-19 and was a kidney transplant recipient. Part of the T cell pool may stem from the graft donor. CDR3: CASSPNQDGNTGELVF. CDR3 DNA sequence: TGTGCCAGCAGTCCTAACCAGGACGGGAACACCGGGGAGCTGGTTTTT.